These 24 T cell receptor beta chains were all obtained from the same sample, sequenced in a study of OX40 agonist ivuxolimab in advanced cancers. The table came from immunoSEQ multiplex PCR; TCRdb's copy has only in-frame clones and leaves some out. The sample carries roughly 57,000 clones, roughly 87% recorded once. Here the sequenced sample was CD4+ or CD8+ T cells sorted from blood, taken in a trial of the OX40 agonist ivuxolimab. The receptor source for this set is an adult with an advanced solid tumor such as melanoma, head and neck, liver or kidney cancer.

This rearrangement joins TRBV18 to TRBJ2-4; D call uncertain. V dropped 4 bases and J dropped 1 base, with 20 bases sitting between them. CDR1 is KGHSH, CDR2 LQKENI, per germline. This CDR3 spans 18 amino acids. The CDR3 coding sequence is TGTGCCAGCTCACACTACGGTCAGGCGACGACGGCCAAAAACATTCAGTACTTC. It yields the protein CASSHYGQATTAKNIQYF.

This sequence joins TRBV7-3 and TRBJ1-6; D not certain. The CDR3 covers 15 residues. Trimming pared 2 bases from V and 4 bases from J, leaving 9 bases between. Looked up from germline, CDR1 is SGHTA and CDR2 is FQGTGA. This CDR3 is CASSLRPQYNSPLHF. The CDR3 DNA reads as TGTGCCAGCAGCTTACGTCCCCAATATAATTCACCCCTCCACTTT.

The chain couples TRBV11-2 to TRBJ2-7; TRBD1 matches at 8 bases. J lost 0 bases, V lost 5 bases, and 6 bases had no gene match. The germline V gene has CDR1 SGHAT and CDR2 FQNNGV. The CDR3 has 15 amino acids. The CDR3 spells CASSPWTGFSYEQYF. For the CDR3, the DNA is TGTGCCAGCAGCCCCTGGACAGGGTTCTCCTACGAGCAGTACTTC.

The chain couples TRBV5-4 to TRBJ2-5; perhaps TRBD2 as D (6 bases). The CDR3 spans 14 residues. V gave up 4 bases and J gave up 2 bases, with 12 bases separating them. Germline V gene sequence: CDR1 SGHNT, CDR2 YYREEE (reference sequence). The DNA for the CDR3 is TGTGCCAGCAGCCATGGACTAAAACAAGAGACCCAGTACTTC. It encodes CASSHGLKQETQYF. Filled out from reference TRBV5-4 and TRBJ2-5, the complete variable domain reads ETGVTQSPTHLIKTRGQQVTLRCSSQSGHNTVSWYQQALGQGPQFIFQYYREEENGRGNFPPRFSGLQFPNYSSELNVNALELDDSALYLCASSHGLKQETQYFGPGTRLLVL.

The chain recombines TRBV5-1 with TRBJ2-6; 10 bases fit TRBD1. The junction had 4 bases not matched to a gene; V was cut back by 0 bases and J by 1 base. CDR1 is SGHRS and CDR2 is YFSETQ in the germline V gene. The CDR3 length is 18 residues. CDR3 DNA sequence: TGCGCCAGCAGCTTGGTGAGACAGGGGGCGTCTGGGGCCAACGTCCTGACTTTC. This sequence encodes CASSLVRQGASGANVLTF.

The chain has TRBV4-2 and TRBJ1-3; perhaps TRBD1 as D (5 bases). Germline lookup yields CDR1 LGHNA and CDR2 YNFKEQ. This CDR3 contains 15 residues. The ends were cut back, 5 bases at V and 7 bases at J, with 18 bases in the middle. CDR3 sequence reads: CASSLGRDSRNTIYF. Here the CDR3 DNA reads TGTGCCAGCAGCTTGGGGCGGGACTCTCGGAACACCATATATTTT.

The rearrangement uses TRBV29-1 and TRBJ2-1; possibly TRBD2 for D (5 bases). CDR3 length: 14 residues. Germline CDR1 is SQVTM and CDR2 is ANQGSEA. V gave up 0 bases and J gave up 6 bases, with 12 bases separating them. CDR3 sequence: CSVEDRAGPNEQFF. The CDR3 region has the DNA TGCAGCGTTGAAGATCGTGCGGGCCCCAATGAGCAGTTCTTC.

The chain has TRBV7-6 and TRBJ2-2; the D gene is possibly TRBD2 (5 bases). CDR1 is SGHVS, CDR2 FNYEAQ, per germline. The CDR3 length is 15 residues. V was clipped by 1 base and J by 1 base, with 7 bases between them. CDR3: CASSLGAGNTGELFF. The DNA of the CDR3 is TGTGCCAGCAGCTTAGGGGCGGGGAACACCGGGGAGCTGTTTTTT.

The chain carries TRBV19 and TRBJ2-7; 8 nucleotides agree with TRBD1. Germline assignment: CDR1 LNHDA and CDR2 SQIVND (reference sequence). The V gene end was trimmed by 5 bases and the J gene end by 0 bases; junction bases not matched to a gene: 3. This CDR3 is 14 amino acids long. CDR3 loop: CASSQTGASYEQYF. The CDR3 DNA reads as TGTGCCAGTAGTCAGACAGGGGCCTCCTACGAGCAGTACTTC.

This chain joins TRBV5-1 and TRBJ2-5, with a tentative D call TRBD2 (6 bases). The CDR3 length is 15 residues. Germline assignment: CDR1 SGHRS and CDR2 YFSETQ. The V end was cut by 2 bases, the J end by 2 bases, with 13 bases between. The CDR3 here is CASSFNPAGQETQYF. CDR3 sequence (DNA): TGCGCCAGCAGCTTTAATCCGGCGGGACAAGAGACCCAGTACTTC. Complete variable domain (other parts from reference TRBV5-1 and TRBJ2-5): KAGVTQTPRYLIKTRGQQVTLSCSPISGHRSVSWYQQTPGQGLQFLFEYFSETQRNKGNFPGRFSGRQFSNSRSEMNVSTLELGDSALYLCASSFNPAGQETQYFGPGTRLLVL.

The chain is built from TRBV7-3 and TRBJ2-3; D is uncertain. CDR1 is SGHTA and CDR2 is FQGTGA in the germline V gene. The V end was cut by 5 bases, the J end by 0 bases, with 6 bases between. The CDR3 loop spans 13 amino acids. CDR3 residues: CASSVSSTDTQYF. The CDR3 DNA reads TGTGCCAGCAGCGTCTCTAGCACAGATACGCAGTATTTT.

This clone was observed once. The DNA of the CDR3 is TGTGCCACCCAGGGACAGGTCCAAGAGACCCAGTACTTC. Protein: CATQGQVQETQYF. The chain uses TRBV10-3 and TRBJ2-5, with 8 nucleotides matching TRBD1. The CDR3 contains 13 residues. Germline V gene lookup returns CDR1 ENHRY and CDR2 SYGVKD. V lost 10 bases to trimming and J lost 1 base; unmatched junction nucleotides: 5.

The V gene is TRBV5-4, the J gene TRBJ2-7; 7 bases are a match to TRBD2. The trim removed 4 bases at V and 6 bases at J, leaving 13 bases unmatched. The germline V gene encodes CDR1 SGHNT and CDR2 YYREEE (reference sequence). This CDR3 has 15 amino acids. The CDR3 spells CASSRGGTSVGEQYF. CDR3 coding DNA: TGTGCCAGCAGCCGCGGCGGTACTAGCGTTGGCGAGCAGTACTTC.

The CDR3 is CASSPLRSYNEQFF. CDR3 DNA: TGTGCCAGCAGCCCCCTGCGCTCCTACAATGAGCAGTTCTTC. J is TRBJ2-1 and V is TRBV11-2; D remains ambiguous. There are 14 residues in the CDR3. V was cut by 5 bases and J by 0 bases, with 8 bases left in between. From germline, CDR1 is SGHAT and CDR2 FQNNGV.

The rearrangement links TRBV6-5 to TRBJ2-5; possible D gene TRBD1, 8 bases. The V gene lost 5 bases and the J gene lost 5 bases, with 18 bases spanning the gap. Germline V gene lookup returns CDR1 MNHEY and CDR2 SVGAGI. The CDR3 extends over 15 amino acids. The CDR3 spells CASSSRTGRVETQYF. The CDR3 bases are TGTGCCAGCAGTAGTCGGACAGGGAGGGTCGAGACCCAGTACTTC.

The gene calls are TRBV6-5 and TRBJ2-2; D gene ambiguous. The germline V gene has CDR1 MNHEY and CDR2 SVGAGI. This CDR3 is 11 amino acids long. V was shortened by 4 bases and J by 7 bases, with 4 bases between the two germline ends. The CDR3 DNA reads TGTGCCAGCAGTTCGCTCGGGGAGCTGTTTTTT. Translation gives CASSSLGELFF.

The chain uses TRBV5-1 and TRBJ1-6, with TRBD1 matching over 9 bases. The ends lost 5 bases at V and 0 bases at J; junction bases unmatched: 6. This CDR3 is built from 17 residues. Germline loops: CDR1 SGHRS, CDR2 YFSETQ. The CDR3 DNA follows: TGCGCCAGCAGGCCGGACAGGGGAAGCTCCTATAATTCACCCCTCCACTTT. Its translation is CASRPDRGSSYNSPLHF.

The CDR3 region has the DNA TGTGCCAGCAGTGAAGCGCCCCTCCTACAGGAGACCCAGTACTTC. Translated, it gives CASSEAPLLQETQYF. The chain uses TRBV2 and TRBJ2-5; D is undetermined. Germline V gene lookup returns CDR1 SNHLY and CDR2 FYNNEI. Trimming removed 0 bases at V and 5 bases at J, with 13 bases between. This CDR3 contains 15 residues.

This rearrangement joins TRBV11-2 to TRBJ2-1; no reliable D call. The CDR3 is 15 residues long. The ends were cut back, 5 bases at V and 0 bases at J, with 11 bases in the middle. Germline V CDR1 and CDR2: SGHAT, FQNNGV. CDR3 DNA sequence: TGTGCCAGCAGCCTGGCGCCGAGCTCCTACAATGAGCAGTTCTTC. Amino acids: CASSLAPSSYNEQFF.

The chain couples TRBV28 to TRBJ2-3, with 7 bases identical to TRBD1. Germline V gives CDR1 MDHEN, CDR2 SYDVKM. Germline trimming cut 6 bases from V and 6 bases from J; bases unmatched to any gene: 9. The CDR3 covers 14 residues. The CDR3 nucleotides read TGTGCCAGCAGGGGGGACAGCCCCAACGATACGCAGTATTTT. Its translation: CASRGDSPNDTQYF.

Here the CDR3 reads CASRHGQGRWTEAFF. In DNA, the CDR3 is TGTGCCAGCAGGCATGGACAGGGCAGATGGACTGAAGCTTTCTTT. The V call is TRBV6-5, the J call TRBJ1-1; 8 positions match TRBD1. The CDR3 covers 15 residues. Germline V gene lookup returns CDR1 MNHEY and CDR2 SVGAGI. J gave up 5 bases and V 6 bases, and 11 bases lay outside the gene matches.

This clone was recorded once. V gene TRBV19 combines with J gene TRBJ2-2; 9 nucleotides align to TRBD2. The CDR3 has 16 amino acids. Germline values: CDR1 LNHDA, CDR2 SQIVND (reference sequence). V was clipped by 3 bases and J by 6 bases; unmatched bases: 8. The CDR3 sequence: CASSIPTSGPPGELFF. In nucleotides, the CDR3 is TGTGCCAGTAGTATCCCGACTAGCGGTCCTCCCGGGGAGCTGTTTTTT.

CDR3 protein: CSAGRVAPGETQYF. The CDR3 nucleotides are TGCAGCGCCGGAAGGGTGGCTCCTGGGGAGACCCAGTACTTC. The chain recombines TRBV29-1 with TRBJ2-5; D gene ambiguous. V lost 7 bases to trimming and J lost 5 bases, with 20 bases between them. The CDR3 sequence is 14 residues long. CDR1 and CDR2 from the germline V gene are SQVTM and ANQGSEA.

This clone was observed once. The rearrangement joins TRBV27 to TRBJ2-4, with D uncertain. CDR1 is MNHEY, CDR2 SMNVEV, per germline (reference sequence). Deletions cut 6 bases from V and 1 base from J, with 16 bases between. The CDR3 has 16 residues. Here the CDR3 reads CASSRKAGWAKNIQYF. CDR3 nucleotide sequence: TGTGCCAGCAGCCGGAAGGCCGGATGGGCCAAAAACATTCAGTACTTC.